This T cell receptor beta chain emerged from a study of human T cells and chemical hapten exposure. Study background: 2% DPC applied to an approximately 2 cm by approximately 2 cm arm area sensitized donors. Per-sample TCR yield variability stemmed mainly from small pooled library volume differences. Overall study findings and caveats: Sensitization with DPC brought no change to TCRs above 1 in 1000 in frequency.

MiXCR, applied by TCRdb to the RACE reads, yields one record per CDR3 protein. The sample includes approximately 97,000 distinct CDR3 sequences, about 10% of them seen just once. Time point indicated: patch test 2, 6 weeks after DPC sensitization. As to treatment: therapeutic diphenylcyclopropenone sensitization with weekly scalp DPC. Blood was drawn before each patch test was applied. In its sample, this clonotype was seen a few times. Its specificity is not known. The sequence was obtained from a woman between 40 and 50 years old with alopecia areata. Some clones in this sample may be carry-over from other donors' samples. Sequencing was performed on whole blood, taken in connection with sensitization to the hapten diphenylcyclopropenone (DPC).

CDR3 DNA sequence: TGCGCCAGCAGCTGGGGACTAGCGGGATGGAACAATGAGCAGTTCTTC. Encoded protein: CASSWGLAGWNNEQFF. The V and J genes are TRBV5-1 and TRBJ2-1, with 13 bases that match TRBD2. CDR1 is SGHRS, CDR2 YFSETQ, per germline. The V gene end was trimmed by 3 bases and the J gene end by 5 bases; junction bases not matched to a gene: 5. This CDR3 spans 16 amino acids. The full variable domain, with the rest looked up from reference TRBV5-1 and TRBJ2-1, is KAGVTQTPRYLIKTRGQQVTLSCSPISGHRSVSWYQQTPGQGLQFLFEYFSETQRNKGNFPGRFSGRQFSNSRSEMNVSTLELGDSALYLCASSWGLAGWNNEQFFGPGTRLTVL.